A selection of T cell receptor beta chains follows, all from one sample in a study of T cells in tuberculosis. Repertoires were generated with immunoSEQ multiplex PCR, while TCRdb's copy carries only in-frame clones and drops some. The sample yields around 38,000 clones, 85% to 95% seen once. Material: PBMCs. The receptors here all came from a donor aged 10-29 years with latent tuberculosis or without tuberculosis infection. Both conserved end residues are part of each CDR3. Fields, in order: CDR3 protein, CDR3 DNA, V gene, J gene, D gene, clone size. D genes are given only for firm matches. Clone size appears in some rows only: once, few, many, or a class for an expanded clone.

cdr3_aa: CASSMSDTGELFF
cdr3_nt: TGTGCCAGTAGTATGTCGGACACCGGGGAGCTGTTTTTT
v_call: TRBV19
j_call: TRBJ2-2
d_call: NA
clone_size: NA

cdr3_aa: CASSLRDRGNTIYF
cdr3_nt: TGTGCCAGTAGTCTACGGGACAGGGGAAACACCATATATTTT
v_call: TRBV19
j_call: TRBJ1-3
d_call: TRBD1
clone_size: NA

cdr3_aa: CASSLVGAWDQPQHF
cdr3_nt: TGTGCCAGCAGCTTAGTGGGGGCTTGGGATCAGCCCCAGCATTTT
v_call: TRBV7-2
j_call: TRBJ1-5
d_call: NA
clone_size: NA

cdr3_aa: CSVELRRWASGEGVAKNIQYF
cdr3_nt: TGCAGCGTTGAATTGCGGCGATGGGCTAGCGGGGAAGGGGTAGCCAAAAACATTCAGTACTTC
v_call: TRBV29-1
j_call: TRBJ2-4
d_call: TRBD2
clone_size: NA

cdr3_aa: CASSRGQLGYTF
cdr3_nt: TGTGCCAGCAGCAGGGGGCAGTTAGGCTACACCTTC
v_call: TRBV9
j_call: TRBJ1-2
d_call: TRBD1
clone_size: NA

cdr3_aa: CASSWTVSSGANVLTF
cdr3_nt: TGTGCCAGTTCCTGGACAGTTTCCTCTGGGGCCAACGTCCTGACTTTC
v_call: TRBV19
j_call: TRBJ2-6
d_call: NA
clone_size: once

cdr3_aa: CASSQQGENTEAFF
cdr3_nt: TGCGCCAGCAGCCAACAGGGGGAGAACACTGAAGCTTTCTTT
v_call: TRBV4-1
j_call: TRBJ1-1
d_call: TRBD1
clone_size: NA

cdr3_aa: CASSYDRDGELFF
cdr3_nt: TGTGCCAGCAGTTACGACAGGGACGGGGAGCTGTTTTTT
v_call: TRBV6-6
j_call: TRBJ2-2
d_call: TRBD1
clone_size: few

cdr3_aa: CASSLRERGSNSPLHF
cdr3_nt: TGTGCCAGCAGCTTGAGGGAGCGAGGGTCGAATTCACCCCTCCACTTT
v_call: TRBV5-6
j_call: TRBJ1-6
d_call: NA
clone_size: NA

cdr3_aa: CAWSFSQGEQPQHF
cdr3_nt: TGTGCCTGGAGTTTCTCCCAGGGGGAACAGCCCCAGCATTTT
v_call: TRBV30
j_call: TRBJ1-5
d_call: TRBD1
clone_size: NA

cdr3_aa: CSVVTGAHNEQFF
cdr3_nt: TGCAGCGTCGTGACAGGGGCCCACAATGAGCAGTTCTTC
v_call: TRBV29-1
j_call: TRBJ2-1
d_call: TRBD1
clone_size: NA

cdr3_aa: CSVSPGLDQPQHF
cdr3_nt: TGCAGCGTTAGTCCAGGCCTCGATCAGCCCCAGCATTTT
v_call: TRBV29-1
j_call: TRBJ1-5
d_call: NA
clone_size: NA

cdr3_aa: CASSPIRGQGLLREKLFF
cdr3_nt: TGTGCCAGCTCACCTATTAGGGGACAGGGATTGTTGCGTGAAAAACTGTTTTTT
v_call: TRBV18
j_call: TRBJ1-4
d_call: TRBD1
clone_size: NA

cdr3_aa: CASSLEGQGARMNTEAFF
cdr3_nt: TGTGCCAGCAGCTTAGAGGGACAGGGGGCGCGGATGAACACTGAAGCTTTCTTT
v_call: TRBV7-9
j_call: TRBJ1-1
d_call: TRBD1
clone_size: NA

cdr3_aa: CASSPAGALGGKLFF
cdr3_nt: TGTGCCAGCAGCCCCGCCGGGGCACTAGGGGGAAAACTGTTTTTT
v_call: TRBV7-9
j_call: TRBJ1-4
d_call: NA
clone_size: NA

cdr3_aa: CASSARQGDDQPQHF
cdr3_nt: TGTGCCAGCAGCGCAAGACAGGGAGACGATCAGCCCCAGCATTTT
v_call: TRBV9
j_call: TRBJ1-5
d_call: TRBD1
clone_size: few

cdr3_aa: CASIDRAYSNQPQHF
cdr3_nt: TGTGCCAGCATTGACAGGGCCTATAGCAATCAGCCCCAGCATTTT
v_call: TRBV19
j_call: TRBJ1-5
d_call: TRBD1
clone_size: NA

cdr3_aa: CASSLGPTLLGGEQFF
cdr3_nt: TGTGCCAGCAGCTTGGGACCTACCCTTCTCGGGGGTGAGCAGTTCTTC
v_call: TRBV5-4
j_call: TRBJ2-1
d_call: NA
clone_size: NA

cdr3_aa: CASSPGGWVVAGANVLTF
cdr3_nt: TGTGCCAGCAGCCCGGGGGGTTGGGTAGTAGCTGGGGCCAACGTCCTGACTTTC
v_call: TRBV7-8
j_call: TRBJ2-6
d_call: TRBD2
clone_size: once

cdr3_aa: CAGSSYNEQFF
cdr3_nt: TGTGCCGGGAGCTCCTACAATGAGCAGTTCTTC
v_call: TRBV6-1
j_call: TRBJ2-1
d_call: NA
clone_size: NA

cdr3_aa: CASRYAGTGPGEQYF
cdr3_nt: TGTGCCAGCAGATACGCCGGGACAGGGCCTGGGGAGCAGTACTTC
v_call: TRBV27
j_call: TRBJ2-7
d_call: TRBD1
clone_size: NA

cdr3_aa: CASSASPGQRYEQYF
cdr3_nt: TGTGCCAGCAGCGCGTCGCCGGGACAGCGCTACGAGCAGTACTTC
v_call: TRBV9
j_call: TRBJ2-7
d_call: TRBD1
clone_size: NA

cdr3_aa: CASSDLGDNSPLHF
cdr3_nt: TGTGCCAGCAGTGACTTGGGAGATAATTCACCCCTCCACTTT
v_call: TRBV6-4
j_call: TRBJ1-6
d_call: NA
clone_size: NA

cdr3_aa: CAISEAWPGTSGGNDNEQFF
cdr3_nt: TGTGCCATCAGTGAGGCCTGGCCCGGGACTAGCGGGGGGAATGACAATGAGCAGTTCTTC
v_call: TRBV10-3
j_call: TRBJ2-1
d_call: TRBD2
clone_size: NA

cdr3_aa: CAIGGQSTDTQYF
cdr3_nt: TGTGCCATCGGAGGACAGAGCACAGATACGCAGTATTTT
v_call: TRBV10-3
j_call: TRBJ2-3
d_call: NA
clone_size: NA

cdr3_aa: CASDTGTAYTGELFF
cdr3_nt: TGCGCCAGCGACACTGGGACAGCCTATACCGGGGAGCTGTTTTTT
v_call: TRBV5-1
j_call: TRBJ2-2
d_call: TRBD1
clone_size: NA

cdr3_aa: CASSPRQDSGANVLTF
cdr3_nt: TGTGCCAGCTCACCAAGGCAGGACTCTGGGGCCAACGTCCTGACTTTC
v_call: TRBV18
j_call: TRBJ2-6
d_call: NA
clone_size: once

cdr3_aa: CASSKSMNTEAFF
cdr3_nt: TGTGCCAGCAGTAAGTCTATGAACACTGAAGCTTTCTTT
v_call: TRBV6-4
j_call: TRBJ1-1
d_call: NA
clone_size: NA

cdr3_aa: CASSLELASTDTQYF
cdr3_nt: TGCGCCAGCAGCTTGGAACTAGCTAGCACAGATACGCAGTATTTT
v_call: TRBV5-1
j_call: TRBJ2-3
d_call: NA
clone_size: NA

cdr3_aa: CASRDRERNGYTF
cdr3_nt: TGTGCCAGCCGGGACAGGGAAAGGAATGGCTACACCTTC
v_call: TRBV27
j_call: TRBJ1-2
d_call: TRBD1
clone_size: NA

cdr3_aa: CSAWDSYTGELFF
cdr3_nt: TGCAGCGCGTGGGACAGTTACACCGGGGAGCTGTTTTTT
v_call: TRBV29-1
j_call: TRBJ2-2
d_call: TRBD1
clone_size: NA

cdr3_aa: CASSLGTGKTYEQYF
cdr3_nt: TGCGCCAGCAGCTTGGGGACAGGGAAGACCTACGAGCAGTACTTC
v_call: TRBV5-1
j_call: TRBJ2-7
d_call: TRBD1
clone_size: NA

cdr3_aa: CASLPPGGEIPMNTEAFF
cdr3_nt: TGTGCCAGCCTCCCTCCTGGGGGCGAAATCCCTATGAACACTGAAGCTTTCTTT
v_call: TRBV2
j_call: TRBJ1-1
d_call: NA
clone_size: once

cdr3_aa: CASSPTGDTQYF
cdr3_nt: TGTGCCAGCAGCCCCACCGGGGATACGCAGTATTTT
v_call: TRBV9
j_call: TRBJ2-3
d_call: NA
clone_size: NA

cdr3_aa: CASSLQGNTYNSPLHF
cdr3_nt: TGTGCCAGCAGCTTACAGGGAAACACCTATAATTCACCCCTCCACTTT
v_call: TRBV5-4
j_call: TRBJ1-6
d_call: NA
clone_size: NA

cdr3_aa: CASSEGLDADTQYF
cdr3_nt: TGTGCCAGCAGCGAGGGACTTGACGCAGATACGCAGTATTTT
v_call: TRBV2
j_call: TRBJ2-3
d_call: NA
clone_size: NA

cdr3_aa: CASSSKDRGLADTQYF
cdr3_nt: TGTGCCAGCAGCTCGAAGGACAGGGGTTTAGCAGATACGCAGTATTTT
v_call: TRBV7-9
j_call: TRBJ2-3
d_call: TRBD1
clone_size: once

cdr3_aa: CASSAGSYEQYF
cdr3_nt: TGTGCCAGCAGTGCGGGCTCCTACGAGCAGTACTTC
v_call: TRBV2
j_call: TRBJ2-7
d_call: NA
clone_size: NA

cdr3_aa: CASSYSGTSAYNEQFF
cdr3_nt: TGTGCCAGCAGTTACTCGGGGACTAGCGCCTACAATGAGCAGTTCTTC
v_call: TRBV6-5
j_call: TRBJ2-1
d_call: TRBD2
clone_size: once

cdr3_aa: CASSQVEGALNGYTF
cdr3_nt: TGTGCCAGCAGCCAAGTGGAGGGGGCGCTTAATGGCTACACCTTC
v_call: TRBV4-2
j_call: TRBJ1-2
d_call: TRBD1
clone_size: medium-sized

cdr3_aa: CASILERATNEKLFF
cdr3_nt: TGTGCCAGCATCCTCGAGCGTGCAACTAATGAAAAACTGTTTTTT
v_call: TRBV6-1
j_call: TRBJ1-4
d_call: NA
clone_size: NA

cdr3_aa: CASSSDRVTNEKLFF
cdr3_nt: TGTGCCAGCAGTTCCGACAGAGTAACTAATGAAAAACTGTTTTTT
v_call: TRBV27
j_call: TRBJ1-4
d_call: NA
clone_size: NA